A single TCR beta chain is shown here with its context. The antigen remains undetermined. The data derive from a study of identical twins. The study, taken as a whole, reports: Alpha sequences out of frame and shared by twins had excess low generation probability.

Unique molecular identifiers were present on the cDNA, which also gained a universal primer site by template switching. Via MiXCR, TCRdb re-called the 5' RACE reads, giving one row per CDR3 protein. The sample consists of some 590,000 distinct CDR3 sequences, 9.6% of them appearing once. Healthy Caucasians, and only they, were the donors. The CDR3 sequence is 15 residues long. V lost 3 bases, J lost 0 bases, and 12 bases lay in between. Per germline, CDR1 LNHNV and CDR2 YYDKDF (reference sequence). These data were also filed under a second study, of yellow fever vaccine responses in identical twins.

The V gene is TRBV15, the J gene TRBJ2-7, with D possibly TRBD2 on 6 matching bases. Sequencing input: PBMCs. The TCR sequence derives from a woman in her late teens or twenties in good health. CDR3 residues: CATSSGGLTSYEQYF. For the CDR3, the DNA is TGTGCCACCAGCAGCGGGGGACTCACCTCCTACGAGCAGTACTTC.